The 5 T cell receptor beta chains given below trace back to one sample, sequenced in a study of shared clonotypes between healthy human individuals. TCRdb's table, derived via immunoSEQ multiplex PCR, lists solely in-frame clones and lacks some. The sample gives about 750,000 clones, nearly 95% of which show up once; less than 25% is in the top ten. CD45RO-negative, CCR7-positively selected cells formed the naive CD8 fraction, excluding terminally differentiated effector memory CD45RA+ cells. Sequenced material: naive CD8+ T cells sorted from blood. The receptors were sampled from a man aged 25 to 40 in good health.

The chain couples TRBV21-1 to TRBJ2-3; the table's D gene call, TRBD1, was not cross checked with the DNA. TRBV21-1 is marked as a pseudogene. CDR3 size: 16 residues. The CDR3 nucleotides are TGTGCCAGCAGCAAGGTCGGGGACAAAAGCACAGATACGCAGTATTTT. Protein sequence: CASSKVGDKSTDTQYF.

As regards this clone: A much larger clone differs from this one at a single base, so this may be a read error. Additional DNA sequences in this sample encode the identical CDR3. The chain couples TRBV9 to TRBJ1-1; D not certain. The V gene's germline CDR1 is SGDLS and CDR2 YYNGEE. The CDR3 is 13 amino acids. V dropped 1 base and J dropped 1 base, with 5 bases sitting between them. CDR3 residues: CASSVSGNTEAFF. The DNA of the CDR3 is TGTGCCAGCAGCGTAAGCGGGAACACTGAAGCTTTCTTT.

The rearrangement links TRBV29-1 to TRBJ2-1, with 7 bases lining up with TRBD2. CDR3 length: 13 residues. In germline, CDR1 is SQVTM, CDR2 ANQGSEA. J lost 4 bases, V lost 5 bases, and 5 bases had no gene match. The CDR3 DNA reads TGCAGCGTTACTCGCGGGGGTTACAATGAGCAGTTCTTC. Encoded protein: CSVTRGGYNEQFF.

V usage is TRBV30 and J usage is TRBJ1-2, with 7 bases identical to TRBD1. V lost 5 bases, J lost 2 bases, and 5 bases stayed unmatched. The CDR3 has 13 amino acids. The V gene's germline CDR1 is GTSNPN and CDR2 SVGIG (reference sequence). Here the CDR3 reads CAWEQGLNYGYTF. Written as DNA, the CDR3 is TGTGCCTGGGAACAGGGGCTGAACTATGGCTACACCTTC.

This clone was seen more than once but under ten times. The genes are TRBV2 and TRBJ2-2; 10 bases agree with TRBD1. The germline V gene has CDR1 SNHLY and CDR2 FYNNEI. With V trimmed by 4 bases and J by 3 bases, 11 bases remained unmatched. The CDR3 sequence is 18 residues long. The CDR3 is CASSVLVAGQGYTGELFF. The CDR3 DNA reads TGTGCCAGCAGTGTACTTGTGGCGGGACAGGGGTACACCGGGGAGCTGTTTTTT.